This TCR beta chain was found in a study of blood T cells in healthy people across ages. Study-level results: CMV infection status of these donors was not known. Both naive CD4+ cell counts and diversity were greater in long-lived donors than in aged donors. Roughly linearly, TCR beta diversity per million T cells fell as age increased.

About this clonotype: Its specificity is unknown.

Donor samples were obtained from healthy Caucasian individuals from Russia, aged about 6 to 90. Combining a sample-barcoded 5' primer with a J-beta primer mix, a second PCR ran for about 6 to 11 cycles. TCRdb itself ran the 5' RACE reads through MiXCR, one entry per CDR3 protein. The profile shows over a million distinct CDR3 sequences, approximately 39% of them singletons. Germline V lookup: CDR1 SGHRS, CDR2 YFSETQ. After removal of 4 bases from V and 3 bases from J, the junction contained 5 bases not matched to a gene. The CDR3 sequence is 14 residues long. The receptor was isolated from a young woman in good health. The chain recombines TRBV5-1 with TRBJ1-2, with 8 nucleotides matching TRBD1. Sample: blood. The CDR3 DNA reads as TGCGCCAGCAGCGCGCCGGGACAGGACTATGGCTACACCTTC. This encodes CASSAPGQDYGYTF.